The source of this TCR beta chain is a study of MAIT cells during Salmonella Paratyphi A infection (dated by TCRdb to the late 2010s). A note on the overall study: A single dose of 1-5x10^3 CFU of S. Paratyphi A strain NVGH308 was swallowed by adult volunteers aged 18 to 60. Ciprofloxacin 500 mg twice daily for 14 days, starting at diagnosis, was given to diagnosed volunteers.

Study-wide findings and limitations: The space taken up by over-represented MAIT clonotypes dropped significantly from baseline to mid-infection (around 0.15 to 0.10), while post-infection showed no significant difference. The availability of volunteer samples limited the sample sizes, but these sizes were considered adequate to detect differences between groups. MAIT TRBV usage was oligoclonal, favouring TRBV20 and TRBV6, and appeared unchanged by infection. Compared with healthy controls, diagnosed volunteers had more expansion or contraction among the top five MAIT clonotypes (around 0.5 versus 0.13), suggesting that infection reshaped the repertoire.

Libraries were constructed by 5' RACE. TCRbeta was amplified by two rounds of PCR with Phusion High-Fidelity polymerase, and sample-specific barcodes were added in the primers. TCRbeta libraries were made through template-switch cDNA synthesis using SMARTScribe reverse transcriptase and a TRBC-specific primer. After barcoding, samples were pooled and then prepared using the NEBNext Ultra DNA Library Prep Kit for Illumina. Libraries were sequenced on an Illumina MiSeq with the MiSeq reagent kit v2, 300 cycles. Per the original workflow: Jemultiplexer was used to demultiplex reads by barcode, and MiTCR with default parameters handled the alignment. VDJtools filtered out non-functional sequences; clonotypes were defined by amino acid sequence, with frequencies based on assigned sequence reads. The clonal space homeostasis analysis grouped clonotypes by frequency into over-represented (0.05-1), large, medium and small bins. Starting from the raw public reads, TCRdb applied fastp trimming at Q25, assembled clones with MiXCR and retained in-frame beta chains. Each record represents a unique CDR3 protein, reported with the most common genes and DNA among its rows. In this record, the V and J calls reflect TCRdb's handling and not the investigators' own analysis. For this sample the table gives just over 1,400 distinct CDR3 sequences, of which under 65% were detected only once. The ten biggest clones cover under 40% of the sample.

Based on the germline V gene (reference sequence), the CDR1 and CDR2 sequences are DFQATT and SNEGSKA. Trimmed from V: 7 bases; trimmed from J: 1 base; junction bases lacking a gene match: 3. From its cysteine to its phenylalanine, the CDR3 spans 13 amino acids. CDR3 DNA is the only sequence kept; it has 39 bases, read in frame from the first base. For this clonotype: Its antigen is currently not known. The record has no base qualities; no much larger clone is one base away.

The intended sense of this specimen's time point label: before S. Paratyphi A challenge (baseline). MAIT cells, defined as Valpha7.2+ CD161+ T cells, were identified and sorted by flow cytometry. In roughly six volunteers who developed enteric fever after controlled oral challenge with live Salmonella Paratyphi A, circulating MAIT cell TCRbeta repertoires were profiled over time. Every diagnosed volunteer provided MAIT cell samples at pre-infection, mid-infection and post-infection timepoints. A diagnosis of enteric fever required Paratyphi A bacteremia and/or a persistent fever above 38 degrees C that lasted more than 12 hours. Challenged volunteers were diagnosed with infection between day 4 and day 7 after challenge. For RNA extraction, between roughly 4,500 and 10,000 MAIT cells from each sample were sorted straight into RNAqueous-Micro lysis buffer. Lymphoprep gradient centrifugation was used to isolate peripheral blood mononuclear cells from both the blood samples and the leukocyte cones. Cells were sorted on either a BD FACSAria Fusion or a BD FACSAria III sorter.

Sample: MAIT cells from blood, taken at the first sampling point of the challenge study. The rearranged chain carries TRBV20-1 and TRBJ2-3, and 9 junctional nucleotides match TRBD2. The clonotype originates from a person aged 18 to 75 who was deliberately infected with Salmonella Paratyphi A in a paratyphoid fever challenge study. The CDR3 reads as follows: CSEERGGTDTQYF. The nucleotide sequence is TGCAGTGAAGAGCGGGGGGGCACAGATACGCAGTATTTT.